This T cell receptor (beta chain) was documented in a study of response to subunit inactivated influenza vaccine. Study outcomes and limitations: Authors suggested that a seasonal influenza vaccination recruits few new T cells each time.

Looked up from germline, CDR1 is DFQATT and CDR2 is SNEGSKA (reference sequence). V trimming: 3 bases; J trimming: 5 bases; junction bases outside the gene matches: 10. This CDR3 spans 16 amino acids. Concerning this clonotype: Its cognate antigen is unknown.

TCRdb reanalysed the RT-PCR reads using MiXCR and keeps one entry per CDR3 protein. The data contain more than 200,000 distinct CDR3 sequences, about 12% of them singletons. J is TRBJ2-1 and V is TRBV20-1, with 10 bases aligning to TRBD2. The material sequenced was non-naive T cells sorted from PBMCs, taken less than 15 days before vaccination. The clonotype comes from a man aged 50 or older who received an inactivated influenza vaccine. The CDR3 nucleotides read TGCAGTGCTAGGCCCAGCGGGAGGGCCTTGAACAATGAGCAGTTCTTC. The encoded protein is CSARPSGRALNNEQFF.